This T cell receptor beta chain was found in a study of CD8 T cells in ankylosing spondylitis. For TCR beta, libraries came from quantitative 5'-RACE with molecular barcodes. In TCRdb, the 5' RACE reads were re-called with MiXCR into one record per CDR3 protein. The sample has roughly 700,000 distinct CDR3 sequences; over 15% are singletons. The CDR3 is 17 residues long. Germline assignment: CDR1 SGHRS and CDR2 YFSETQ. Trimming left V 3 bases short and J 0 bases short, with 19 bases between. General study points: Some motif variants were previously reported in reactive arthritis synovial fluid and blood. Seemingly distinctive of ankylosing spondylitis blood was a TCR beta motif formed by eight highly homologous variants.

Concerning this clonotype itself: The target antigen is unknown. A much larger clone lies one base from this, so it may be a read error.

This rearrangement joins TRBV5-1 to TRBJ2-7, with D possibly being TRBD1 or TRBD2 (6 bases each). The TCR comes from a male donor with ankylosing spondylitis. The material sequenced was blood, either unsorted or a sorted T cell fraction (not recorded which). CDR3 coding DNA: TGCGCCAGCAGCTCCTCGGGGGCGCGGATCCCCTCCTACGAGCAGTACTTC. This encodes CASSSSGARIPSYEQYF.